This TCR beta chain was captured by sequencing in a study of CD8 T cells in ankylosing spondylitis (dated by TCRdb to the late 2010s). In terms of the full investigation: The study set out to find disease-linked TCR variants by profiling T cell receptor beta repertoires in ankylosing spondylitis patients and healthy donors. In total, the full study cohort was made up of 108 healthy donors and approximately 24 ankylosing spondylitis patients. Peripheral blood was sampled, and synovial fluid was additionally collected from ankylosing spondylitis patients.

What the research found in general, with its limitations: In peripheral blood, the disease-linked clones were found at relatively low frequencies and had a CD8+ phenotype. A TCR beta motif of several highly homologous amino acid variants appeared characteristic of blood from ankylosing spondylitis patients. The disease-linked clones were reported to be significantly enriched in matched synovial fluid samples from ankylosing spondylitis patients. Some of the motif variants had been reported before in the synovial fluid and blood of reactive arthritis patients, a finding that suggests common disease-initiation mechanisms.

Instrument on record: Illumina HiSeq 2500. Quantitative 5'-RACE with molecular barcodes was the method used to prepare the TCR beta libraries. The source study handled its data this way. A new computational method based on a probabilistic model of VDJ rearrangement was used to identify disease-linked TCR variants. Starting from the raw public reads, TCRdb applied fastp trimming at Q25, assembled clones with MiXCR and retained in-frame beta chains. CDR3 protein duplicates are merged, each entry listing the most common genes and DNA. The V and J calls were not made by the authors but by TCRdb's processing. The sample includes more than 200,000 distinct CDR3 sequences, with roughly a quarter observed a single time. The ten largest make up approximately 0.61% of the sample. Details on this clonotype: Its antigen is still unknown. Qualities for individual bases were not recorded, and no much larger clone is one base off.

CDR1 and CDR2, looked up from the germline V gene (reference sequence), are DFQATT and SNEGSKA. The CDR3 runs 11 amino acids, cysteine and phenylalanine included. Only CDR3 DNA remains: 33 bases, in frame from the first base. The specimen was blood, either unsorted or a sorted T cell fraction (not recorded which). Here the chain combines TRBV20-1 and TRBJ2-7, with no confident D gene call. The receptor was isolated from a male donor with ankylosing spondylitis or in good health (not recorded which). This receptor has the CDR3 CSSRFVYEQYF. The bases are TGCAGCTCCCGATTTGTCTACGAGCAGTACTTC.